The 23 T cell receptor beta chains in this list originate from one sample, sequenced in a study of Ad26.COV2.S vaccination and SARS-CoV-2 variants. TCRdb's copy holds only in-frame clones and misses some; the assay was immunoSEQ multiplex PCR. The sample shows about half a million clones, 89% of them seen only once. Treatment meaning: roughly 20 received Ad26.COV2.S at low or high dose, single or two shots; roughly five received placebo; per-sample allocation not given. Sampling took place 63 days after the first vaccine or placebo injection. The source was peripheral blood, collected in a trial of Ad26.COV2.S vaccine versus placebo. The receptors were sampled from a person between 18 and 59 years old who received the Ad26.COV2.S COVID-19 vaccine or a placebo.

The V and J genes are TRBV6-5 and TRBJ1-1, with a possible D match to TRBD1 (5 bases). CDR3 length: 14 residues. V was cut by 7 bases and J by 6 bases, with 18 bases left in between. Germline assignment: CDR1 MNHEY and CDR2 SVGAGI. CDR3 nucleotides: TGTGCCAGCACCCATCAGGGCTCGCTCGCTGAAGCTTTCTTT. Protein: CASTHQGSLAEAFF.

This clone appeared once. This chain connects TRBV7-8 to TRBJ1-3; tentative D call: TRBD1 (5 bases). V lost 5 bases and J lost 1, with 9 bases in between. Looked up from germline, CDR1 is SGHVS and CDR2 is FQNEAQ. CDR3 length: 14 amino acids. This chain's CDR3 is CASSRGGSGNTIYF. DNA of the CDR3: TGTGCCAGCAGCCGGGGGGGGTCTGGAAACACCATATATTTT.

The chain joins TRBV6-4 to TRBJ2-3; TRBD1 matches 9 bases. There are 16 residues in the CDR3. CDR1 is MRHNA, CDR2 SNTAGT, per germline. V lost 0 bases to trimming and J lost 3 bases; unmatched junction nucleotides: 4. The CDR3 bases are TGTGCCAGCAGTGACTCGGACAGGGGCAGTACAGATACGCAGTATTTT. It yields the protein CASSDSDRGSTDTQYF.

The chain carries TRBV27 and TRBJ2-3; either TRBD1 or TRBD2 may fit D (5 bases each). This CDR3 is built from 14 residues. CDR1 and CDR2 (germline): MNHEY, SMNVEV (reference sequence). V shed 3 bases and J shed 4 bases, with 11 bases lying between them. CDR3 nucleotides: TGTGCCAGCAGTTTTTCCGGGACGCCAGATACGCAGTATTTT. Translated, it gives CASSFSGTPDTQYF.

V and J are TRBV7-3 and TRBJ1-6; 8 bases map to TRBD1. With 2 bases clipped from V and 10 bases from J, the junction kept 1 base outside the gene matches. Germline CDR1 reads SGHTA; CDR2 reads FQGTGA. This CDR3 spans 13 amino acids. CDR3 sequence reads: CASSLDRGSPLHF. The DNA for the CDR3 is TGTGCCAGCAGCTTAGACAGGGGCTCACCCCTCCACTTT.

This clone appeared a single time. V usage is TRBV4-3 and J usage is TRBJ2-3; D is perhaps TRBD2 (6 bases). This CDR3 contains 16 residues. Between the trimmed V and J ends, which lost 0 bases and 4 bases, there was a span of 14 bases. Germline V CDR1 and CDR2: LGHNA, YSLEER. The CDR3 spells CASSQDRGSGSDTQYF. CDR3 in DNA: TGCGCCAGCAGCCAAGATCGGGGTAGCGGATCAGATACGCAGTATTTT.

The J gene is TRBJ2-1, the V gene TRBV5-1; 14 bases map to TRBD2. Unmatched junction bases numbered 10, after V lost 3 bases and J lost 8 bases. The V gene's germline CDR1 is SGHRS and CDR2 YFSETQ. The CDR3 is 17 amino acids. In nucleotides, the CDR3 is TGCGCCAGCAGCTGGGGACTAGCGGGAGCCGCGAGGGATGAGCAGTTCTTC. Protein sequence: CASSWGLAGAARDEQFF.

The J gene is TRBJ2-2, the V gene TRBV4-3; 9 nucleotides line up with TRBD1. Germline trimming cut 4 bases from V and 5 bases from J; bases unmatched to any gene: 5. CDR3 size: 15 residues. The germline CDR1 and CDR2 sequences are LGHNA and YSLEER. The DNA of the CDR3 is TGCGCCAGCAGCCCATACAGGGGGCCGACCGGGGAGCTGTTTTTT. Protein sequence: CASSPYRGPTGELFF.

The chain links TRBV30 to TRBJ2-4; 8 bases match TRBD1. The CDR3 covers 12 residues. The V gene end was trimmed by 0 bases and the J gene end by 15 bases; junction bases not matched to a gene: 7. Per the germline V gene, CDR1 is GTSNPN and CDR2 is SVGIG (reference sequence). CDR3: CAWSVGTGGGYF. The CDR3 nucleotides are TGTGCCTGGAGTGTCGGGACAGGCGGAGGGTACTTC.

The V and J genes are TRBV28 and TRBJ1-1; D not certain. CDR1 is MDHEN and CDR2 is SYDVKM in the germline V gene. Trimming stripped 4 bases from V and 4 bases from J, with 7 bases between. This CDR3 spans 12 amino acids. The CDR3 loop is CASSYSPTEAFF. Written as DNA, the CDR3 is TGTGCCAGCAGTTACAGCCCCACTGAAGCTTTCTTT. Based on the CDR3 plus reference TRBV28 and TRBJ1-1, the full variable domain is DVKVTQSSRYLVKRTGEKVFLECVQDMDHENMFWYRQDPGLGLRLIYFSYDVKMKEKGDIPEGYSVSREKKERFSLILESASTNQTSMYLCASSYSPTEAFFGQGTRLTVV.

The chain is built from TRBV4-2 and TRBJ1-1; the D is unclear. Germline CDR1 is LGHNA and CDR2 is YNFKEQ. The length of the CDR3 is 15 residues. Trimming removed 4 bases at V and 1 base at J, with 13 bases between. CDR3 sequence reads: CASSPEAGSNTEAFF. In DNA, the CDR3 is TGTGCCAGCAGCCCAGAAGCAGGATCGAACACTGAAGCTTTCTTT.

The V gene is TRBV2, the J gene TRBJ2-5, with D maybe TRBD1 (6 bases). There are 14 residues in the CDR3. Germline V gene lookup returns CDR1 SNHLY and CDR2 FYNNEI. V lost 2 bases to trimming and J lost 9 bases, with 16 bases between them. As DNA, the CDR3 is TGTGCCAGCAGTGAACTGACAGGCGTAGTGGCCCAGTACTTC. Protein: CASSELTGVVAQYF. The full variable domain, completed using reference TRBV2 and TRBJ2-5, is EPEVTQTPSHQVTQMGQEVILRCVPISNHLYFYWYRQILGQKVEFLVSFYNNEISEKSEIFDDQFSVERPDGSNFTLKIRSTKLEDSAMYFCASSELTGVVAQYFGPGTRLLVL.

This chain connects TRBV15 to TRBJ2-7, with TRBD1 identical over 9 bases. There are 15 residues in the CDR3. Germline assignment: CDR1 LNHNV and CDR2 YYDKDF (reference sequence). V was pared by 2 bases and J by 7 bases, with 9 bases of the junction left unmatched. CDR3 region: CATSRTGTGSKEQYF. As DNA, the CDR3 is TGTGCCACCAGCAGAACCGGGACAGGGTCAAAAGAGCAGTACTTC.

The chain is built from TRBV28 and TRBJ1-6; the D is unclear. This CDR3 contains 14 residues. Germline V gene lookup returns CDR1 MDHEN and CDR2 SYDVKM. V was shortened by 10 bases and J by 0 bases, with 10 bases between the two germline ends. The CDR3 reads CATIGSSYNSPLHF. In DNA form, the CDR3 reads TGTGCCACCATTGGGAGCTCCTATAATTCACCCCTCCACTTT.

The chain carries TRBV7-9 and TRBJ2-7, with TRBD2 identical over 8 bases. Unmatched junction bases numbered 8, after V lost 5 bases and J lost 5 bases. Germline values: CDR1 SEHNR, CDR2 FQNEAQ (reference sequence). The CDR3 contains 14 residues. The CDR3 DNA sequence: TGTGCCAGCAGCCCGAGCGGGAGCGACAACGAGCAGTACTTC. Amino acid sequence: CASSPSGSDNEQYF.

This clone was seen just once. The rearrangement links TRBV6-6 to TRBJ1-3; possibly TRBD1 for D (5 bases). The CDR3 extends over 14 amino acids. Germline CDR1 and CDR2: MNHNY and SVGAGI (reference sequence). Trimming took off 6 bases at V and 0 bases at J, with 9 bases between the two ends. In DNA, the CDR3 is TGTGCCAGCAGCGGGACGACCTCTGGAAACACCATATATTTT. Translating gives CASSGTTSGNTIYF.

The chain is built from TRBV7-2 and TRBJ1-5; 8 nucleotides match TRBD1. This CDR3 has 14 amino acids. The ends lost 5 bases at V and 4 bases at J; junction bases unmatched: 4. Germline V CDR1 and CDR2: SGHTA, FQGNSA. The CDR3 here is CASSPRTGNQPQHF. The CDR3 nucleotides are TGTGCCAGCAGCCCGAGGACAGGGAATCAGCCCCAGCATTTT.

The chain is built from TRBV11-2 and TRBJ1-3; 8 bases match TRBD1. The trim removed 5 bases at V and 3 bases at J, leaving 9 bases unmatched. CDR1 is SGHAT and CDR2 is FQNNGV in the germline V gene. CDR3 length: 16 amino acids. CDR3 DNA: TGTGCCAGCAGCCACGGACAGGGTGACGTTGGAAACACCATATATTTT. Amino acids: CASSHGQGDVGNTIYF.

This rearrangement joins TRBV5-4 to TRBJ2-7; D is ambiguous. Trimming removed 0 bases at V and 5 bases at J, with 18 bases between. Germline lookup yields CDR1 SGHNT and CDR2 YYREEE (reference sequence). This CDR3 has 16 amino acids. The CDR3 DNA reads TGTGCCAGCAGCTTGGGCGCTAGAACCTATACCCACGAGCAGTACTTC. The encoded protein is CASSLGARTYTHEQYF.

The chain uses TRBV19 and TRBJ2-1; weak D call: TRBD1 (6 bases). The CDR3 totals 13 residues. The V gene lost 5 bases and the J gene lost 6 bases, with 11 bases spanning the gap. Germline V gene sequence: CDR1 LNHDA, CDR2 SQIVND (reference sequence). CDR3 sequence (DNA): TGTGCCAGTAGTCCAACAGGGCGCAATGAGCAGTTCTTC. It codes for CASSPTGRNEQFF.

Here the CDR3 DNA reads TGTGCCAGCACCGGGGCCTCCGGAAACACCATATATTTT. This codes for CASTGASGNTIYF. V gene TRBV6-5 combines with J gene TRBJ1-3; D might be TRBD1 (5 bases). The CDR3 is 13 residues long. Germline CDR1 and CDR2: MNHEY and SVGAGI. The V gene lost 7 bases and the J gene lost 4 bases, with 11 bases spanning the gap.

V and J are TRBV15 and TRBJ1-4, with D perhaps matching TRBD1 (5 bases). The CDR3 is made up of 16 amino acids. Germline V CDR1 and CDR2: LNHNV, YYDKDF (reference sequence). V was cut by 4 bases and J by 0 bases, with 12 bases left in between. CDR3 in amino acids: CATSTRGIATNEKLFF. The CDR3 nucleotides are TGTGCCACCAGCACTCGGGGGATTGCAACTAATGAAAAACTGTTTTTT.

The rearrangement uses TRBV19 and TRBJ1-4; D is unclear. Germline CDR1 LNHDA, CDR2 SQIVND (reference sequence). CDR3 length: 15 amino acids. V was shortened by 3 bases and J by 2 bases, with 10 bases between the two germline ends. DNA of the CDR3: TGTGCCAGTAGTATCCCCGGGTGGACTAATGAAAAACTGTTTTTT. This gives the protein CASSIPGWTNEKLFF.